Detailed here is one T cell receptor beta chain. Its antigen is still unknown. This entry is derived from a study of cytomegalovirus exposure and HLA in healthy donors. Sequenced by immunoSEQ multiplex PCR; TCRdb stores in-frame clones only, minus some. The sample carries approximately 280,000 clones, approximately 86% recorded once. From germline, CDR1 is SGHAT and CDR2 FQNNGV. The CDR3 has 17 residues. Germline trimming cut 8 bases from V and 3 bases from J; bases unmatched to any gene: 12. Findings of the study overall: A few CMV-associated chains were confirmed in vitro to be specific for CMV antigens.

Sequenced material: PBMCs. This rearrangement joins TRBV11-2 to TRBJ2-6; 8 positions match TRBD2. The clonotype was recovered from a woman aged 18 to 35 in good health and CMV-seronegative. The DNA of the CDR3 is TGTGCCAGCGGTACTAGCGGAGGTGGAAGTGGGGCCAACGTCCTGACTTTC. It encodes CASGTSGGGSGANVLTF.